This TCR beta chain derives from a study of cytomegalovirus exposure and HLA in healthy donors. Amplification used 60 Vbeta primers and 13 Jbeta primers. Here immunoSEQ multiplex PCR was the method, and the copy in TCRdb shows in-frame clones only, minus some. Among some 89,000 clones listed, about three quarters were seen once. Overall study findings and caveats: Per a prior analysis, the majority of TCR beta V segments were productive roughly 90% or roughly 30% of the time. Analysis was performed later, and it showed HLA-associated TCR beta chains to be more clonally expanded than equally common others. Certain sequence variants were highly shared and formed a cluster, and this cluster was likely a sequencing artifact. The study had only CMV serostatus as immune exposure information.

The sample holds a few counts of this clone. What it recognizes is unknown. V was trimmed by 5 bases and J by 4 bases, leaving 14 bases between them. The CDR3 has 13 amino acids. Germline values: CDR1 GTSNPN, CDR2 SVGIG (reference sequence). Sequenced: PBMCs. The sequence was obtained from a man in his 60s in good health and CMV-seronegative. This chain joins TRBV30 and TRBJ1-2, with a weak D call TRBD1 (6 bases). The DNA of the CDR3 is TGTGCCTGGGAACAGGGCCACCTCTATGGCTACACCTTC. Translating it yields CAWEQGHLYGYTF.